The 19 T cell receptor beta chains reported below all come from one sample, sequenced in a study of a mutant IDH1 vaccine in newly diagnosed glioma. Time point defined: week 5, during vaccination. In the vaccine, a single dose held 300 ug of the mutant IDH1 20-mer peptide, along with topical imiquimod. No antigen has been assigned to these receptors. Repertoires were generated with immunoSEQ multiplex PCR, while TCRdb's copy carries only in-frame clones and drops some. The sample yields nearly 35,000 clones, approximately 80% seen once. Sequencing used PBMCs, obtained from a glioma patient whose treatment included an IDH1 peptide vaccine. Receptors originate from a man younger than 45 with glioma.

This clone was detected once. The chain joins TRBV9 to TRBJ2-7; 7 nucleotides match TRBD1. The CDR3 sequence is 13 residues long. With V trimmed by 0 bases and J by 5 bases, 2 bases remained unmatched. CDR1 and CDR2 (germline): SGDLS, YYNGEE. DNA of the CDR3: TGTGCCAGCAGCGTAGCTGGGACAGACGAGCAGTACTTC. Its translation: CASSVAGTDEQYF.

This clone has just a few counts. The chain joins TRBV5-4 to TRBJ2-7; D not certain. This CDR3 spans 12 amino acids. The germline V and J ends were trimmed by 1 base and 5 bases, with 7 bases remaining between them. Germline V gene lookup returns CDR1 SGHNT and CDR2 YYREEE (reference sequence). The CDR3 region is CASSLNIDEQYF. CDR3 nucleotides: TGTGCCAGCAGCTTGAACATCGACGAGCAGTACTTC. Full variable domain (rest looked up from reference TRBV5-4 and TRBJ2-7): ETGVTQSPTHLIKTRGQQVTLRCSSQSGHNTVSWYQQALGQGPQFIFQYYREEENGRGNFPPRFSGLQFPNYSSELNVNALELDDSALYLCASSLNIDEQYFGPGTRLTVT.

As DNA, the CDR3 is TGCAGCGTCCTCCGGGGATACGAGCAGTACTTC. Its translation: CSVLRGYEQYF. The chain has TRBV29-1 and TRBJ2-7; maybe TRBD2 (5 bases). The germline gives CDR1 SQVTM, CDR2 ANQGSEA. Trimming removed 6 bases from V and 4 bases from J, with 10 bases in between. There are 11 residues in the CDR3.

This clone was observed a few times. The chain is built from TRBV30 and TRBJ2-2; no clear D. Looked up from germline, CDR1 is GTSNPN and CDR2 is SVGIG (reference sequence). The CDR3 covers 14 residues. Trimming cost V 3 bases and J 5 bases, with 13 bases left between them. CDR3 sequence (DNA): TGTGCCTGGAGCCGAACCTTACGAACCGGGGAGCTGTTTTTT. It encodes CAWSRTLRTGELFF.

The chain employs TRBV7-3 and TRBJ1-1; D might be TRBD1 (5 bases). This CDR3 comprises 14 residues. The V gene lost 5 bases and the J gene lost 3 bases, with 13 bases spanning the gap. Per the germline V gene, CDR1 is SGHTA and CDR2 is FQGTGA. CDR3 protein: CASSPTGRDTEAFF. As DNA, the CDR3 is TGTGCCAGCAGCCCCACGGGGCGGGACACTGAAGCTTTCTTT.

This clone was seen only once. V usage is TRBV19 and J usage is TRBJ1-5; a possible D gene is TRBD1 (5 bases). Trimming took off 5 bases at V and 5 bases at J, with 10 bases between the two ends. The CDR3 extends over 13 amino acids. Per germline, CDR1 LNHDA and CDR2 SQIVND (reference sequence). The CDR3 DNA sequence: TGTGCCAGTAGTCGGGACGGATATCAGCCCCAGCATTTT. Encoded protein: CASSRDGYQPQHF. Variable domain in full (rest from reference TRBV19 and TRBJ1-5): DGGITQSPKYLFRKEGQNVTLSCEQNLNHDAMYWYRQDPGQGLRLIYYSQIVNDFQKGDIAEGYSVSREKKESFPLTVTSAQKNPTAFYLCASSRDGYQPQHFGDGTRLSIL.

V usage is TRBV6-1 and J usage is TRBJ1-2; D remains ambiguous. This CDR3 region has 14 residues. V was pared by 6 bases and J by 5 bases, with 16 bases between. Per germline, CDR1 MNHNS and CDR2 SASEGT. CDR3 nucleotide sequence: TGTGCCAGCAGCTCTACGGACGGTTTATATGGCTACACCTTC. It translates to CASSSTDGLYGYTF.

The rearrangement uses TRBV6-5 and TRBJ2-7; D possibly corresponds to TRBD2 (5 bases). Germline V gene lookup returns CDR1 MNHEY and CDR2 SVGAGI. The V gene lost 7 bases and the J gene lost 2 bases, with 18 bases spanning the gap. This CDR3 spans 15 amino acids. This CDR3 reads CASKMAGQLPYEQYF. Written as DNA, the CDR3 is TGTGCCAGCAAGATGGCGGGCCAACTTCCCTACGAGCAGTACTTC.

A single count supports this clone. The rearrangement links TRBV7-8 to TRBJ2-5, with a tentative D call TRBD1 (5 bases). This CDR3 has 14 residues. The V end was cut by 7 bases, the J end by 5 bases, with 17 bases between. Germline V gene lookup returns CDR1 SGHVS and CDR2 FQNEAQ. CDR3 coding DNA: TGTGCCAGCATCGACAGCCCCTTTTCGGAGACCCAGTACTTC. It is translated as CASIDSPFSETQYF.

The chain joins TRBV4-3 to TRBJ2-6, with D possibly called TRBD1 or TRBD2 (5 bases each). Trimming stripped 4 bases from V and 4 bases from J, with 11 bases between. Germline V gene data show CDR1 as LGHNA and CDR2 as YSLEER. The CDR3 runs to 15 residues. The CDR3 protein is CASSPSRDGANVLTF. As DNA, the CDR3 is TGCGCCAGCAGCCCCTCGAGGGACGGGGCCAACGTCCTGACTTTC.

V gene TRBV7-9 combines with J gene TRBJ2-1; TRBD1 aligns across 7 bases. Per the germline V gene, CDR1 is SEHNR and CDR2 is FQNEAQ (reference sequence). CDR3 size: 17 residues. Trimming at V came to 8 bases and at J to 8 bases, leaving 21 bases not matched to a gene. The CDR3 DNA reads TGTGCCAGCGGGAGTTGGTTCTCGGGCCAGGGGGTTGATGAGCAGTTCTTC. It is translated as CASGSWFSGQGVDEQFF. Combining the CDR3 with reference TRBV7-9 and TRBJ2-1 gives the whole variable domain DTGVSQNPRHKITKRGQNVTFRCDPISEHNRLYWYRQTLGQGPEFLTYFQNEAQLEKSRLLSDRFSAERPKGSFSTLEIQRTEQGDSAMYLCASGSWFSGQGVDEQFFGPGTRLTVL.

The J gene is TRBJ1-4, the V gene TRBV14; no reliable D call. The CDR3 has 17 amino acids. Trimming removed 3 bases at V and 0 bases at J, with 14 bases between. The germline gives CDR1 SGHDN, CDR2 FVKESK. CDR3: CASSHSFPGSTNEKLFF. As DNA, the CDR3 is TGTGCCAGCAGCCACTCTTTCCCGGGCTCAACTAATGAAAAACTGTTTTTT.

The rearrangement uses TRBV11-2 and TRBJ1-4; TRBD1 is a possible D gene (6 bases). The CDR3 is 14 amino acids. The V and J ends lost 7 bases and 4 bases respectively, with 13 bases between them. Looked up from germline, CDR1 is SGHAT and CDR2 is FQNNGV. Here the CDR3 reads CASTTDRINEKLFF. CDR3 bases: TGTGCCAGCACCACGGACAGAATTAATGAAAAACTGTTTTTT.

This clone was seen more than once but under ten times. V usage is TRBV28 and J usage is TRBJ1-5; 9 nucleotides line up with TRBD1. Trimming removed 2 bases from V and 2 bases from J; junction bases left unmatched: 4. This CDR3 has 16 residues. The germline CDR1 and CDR2 sequences are MDHEN and SYDVKM. CDR3 protein: CASSLQTGGRNQPQHF. For the CDR3, the DNA is TGTGCCAGCAGTTTACAGACAGGGGGTCGCAATCAGCCCCAGCATTTT.

The J gene is TRBJ1-1, the V gene TRBV5-1, with no clear D. Trimming removed 4 bases from V and 0 bases from J, with 13 bases in between. Germline lookup yields CDR1 SGHRS and CDR2 YFSETQ. The CDR3 length is 15 residues. CDR3 in amino acids: CASSPTITLNTEAFF. The CDR3 bases are TGCGCCAGCAGCCCAACTATAACACTGAACACTGAAGCTTTCTTT.

The gene calls are TRBV2 and TRBJ2-7, with no clear D. This CDR3 spans 13 amino acids. Germline values: CDR1 SNHLY, CDR2 FYNNEI. V was clipped by 3 bases and J by 0 bases, with 6 bases between them. The CDR3 loop is CASSDLISYEQYF. The DNA for the CDR3 is TGTGCCAGCAGTGATCTTATCTCCTACGAGCAGTACTTC.

Only one count was recorded for this clone. J is TRBJ2-4 and V is TRBV19, with D uncertain. The CDR3 loop spans 13 amino acids. Trimming took off 6 bases at V and 1 base at J, with 7 bases between the two ends. Per the germline V gene, CDR1 is LNHDA and CDR2 is SQIVND (reference sequence). In nucleotides, the CDR3 is TGTGCCAGTAGAGACTTGGCCAAAAACATTCAGTACTTC. This codes for CASRDLAKNIQYF.

The genes are TRBV10-3 and TRBJ1-5; 7 nucleotides match TRBD1. Per the germline V gene, CDR1 is ENHRY and CDR2 is SYGVKD. The J segment lost 4 bases and the V segment lost 10 bases, leaving 7 bases of the junction unmatched. The CDR3 is 13 residues long. The CDR3 sequence is CASTGTDNQPQHF. DNA of the CDR3: TGTGCCAGCACCGGGACAGATAATCAGCCCCAGCATTTT.

This sequence joins TRBV4-3 and TRBJ1-3; D is perhaps TRBD1 (6 bases). The CDR3 runs to 16 residues. CDR1 is LGHNA and CDR2 is YSLEER in the germline V gene. V lost 4 bases, J lost 4 bases, and 17 bases lay in between. The CDR3 protein is CASSPAGGGGGNTIYF. Here the CDR3 DNA reads TGCGCCAGCAGCCCGGCGGGGGGGGGCGGAGGAAACACCATATATTTT.